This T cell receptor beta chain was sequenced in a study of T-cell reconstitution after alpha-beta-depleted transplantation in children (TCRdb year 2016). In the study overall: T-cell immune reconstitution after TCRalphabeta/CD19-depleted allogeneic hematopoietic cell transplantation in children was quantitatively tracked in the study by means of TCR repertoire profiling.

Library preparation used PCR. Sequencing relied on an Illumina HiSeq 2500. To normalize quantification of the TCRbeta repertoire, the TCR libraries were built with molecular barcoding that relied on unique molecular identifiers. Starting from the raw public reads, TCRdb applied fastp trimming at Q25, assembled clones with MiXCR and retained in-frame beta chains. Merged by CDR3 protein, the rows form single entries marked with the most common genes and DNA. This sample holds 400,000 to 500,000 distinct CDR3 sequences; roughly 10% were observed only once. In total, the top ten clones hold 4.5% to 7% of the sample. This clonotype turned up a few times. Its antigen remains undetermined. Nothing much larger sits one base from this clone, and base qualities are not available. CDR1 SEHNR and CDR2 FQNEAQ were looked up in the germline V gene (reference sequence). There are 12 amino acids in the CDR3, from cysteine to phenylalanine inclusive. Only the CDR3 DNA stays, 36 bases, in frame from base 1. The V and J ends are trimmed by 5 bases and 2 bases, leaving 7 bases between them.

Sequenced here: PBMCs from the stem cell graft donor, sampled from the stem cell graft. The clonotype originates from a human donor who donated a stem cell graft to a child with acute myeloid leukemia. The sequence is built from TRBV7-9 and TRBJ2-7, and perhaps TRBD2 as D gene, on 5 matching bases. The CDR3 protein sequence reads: CASSTRAYEQYF. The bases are TGTGCCAGCAGCACGAGGGCCTACGAGCAGTACTTC.